Following are 14 T cell receptor beta chains from one sample sequenced in a study of radiation and T cells in renal cell carcinoma. Sequenced by immunoSEQ multiplex PCR; TCRdb stores in-frame clones only, minus some. This sample has more than 95,000 clones, with about four fifths found just once. The sample's time point: baseline pretreatment blood. Treatment here: 15 Gy SBRT to primary tumor, nephrectomy 4 weeks later. The input for sequencing was blood, taken from a patient whose treatment included radiotherapy and nephrectomy. These receptors were taken from a woman aged 55-69 years with renal cell carcinoma.

This clone has more than one count but fewer than ten. The genes are TRBV27 and TRBJ2-7, with 13 nucleotides matching TRBD2. The junction had 2 bases not matched to a gene; V was cut back by 6 bases and J by 3 bases. Germline loops: CDR1 MNHEY, CDR2 SMNVEV (reference sequence). The CDR3 has 14 amino acids. The CDR3 DNA is TGTGCCAGCAGCTGGACTAGCGGGAGCTACGAGCAGTACTTC. Its translation is CASSWTSGSYEQYF.

V gene TRBV12-5 combines with J gene TRBJ2-6; D is uncertain. Germline CDR1 and CDR2: LGHNT and FRNRAP. The V and J ends lost 2 bases and 0 bases respectively, with 11 bases between them. This CDR3 is built from 17 residues. The CDR3 loop reads CASGLFDSSSGANVLTF. The CDR3 DNA reads TGTGCTAGTGGTTTGTTCGATTCGAGCTCTGGGGCCAACGTCCTGACTTTC.

The chain joins TRBV30 to TRBJ2-1; D possibly corresponds to TRBD1 (5 bases). Germline values: CDR1 GTSNPN, CDR2 SVGIG (reference sequence). The CDR3 has 14 amino acids. Trimming took off 2 bases at V and 0 bases at J, with 8 bases between the two ends. CDR3 nucleotides: TGTGCCTGGAGTCAAGGGGTCTCCTACAATGAGCAGTTCTTC. This codes for CAWSQGVSYNEQFF.

V usage is TRBV28 and J usage is TRBJ2-3; TRBD1 agrees at 10 bases. V gave up 6 bases and J gave up 5 bases; unmatched junction bases: 5. The CDR3 is made up of 14 amino acids. In germline, CDR1 is MDHEN, CDR2 SYDVKM. The CDR3 DNA is TGTGCCAGCAGCCTAGACAGGGGGCAAGATACGCAGTATTTT. As protein: CASSLDRGQDTQYF. The variable domain in full, completed from reference TRBV28 and TRBJ2-3, reads DVKVTQSSRYLVKRTGEKVFLECVQDMDHENMFWYRQDPGLGLRLIYFSYDVKMKEKGDIPEGYSVSREKKERFSLILESASTNQTSMYLCASSLDRGQDTQYFGPGTRLTVL.

The rearrangement joins TRBV30 to TRBJ2-3; D not certain. The V gene's germline CDR1 is GTSNPN and CDR2 SVGIG (reference sequence). The CDR3 length is 14 residues. Deletions cut 0 bases from V and 0 bases from J, with 7 bases between. CDR3 protein: CAWSVGSSTDTQYF. In DNA form, the CDR3 reads TGTGCCTGGAGTGTTGGTTCAAGCACAGATACGCAGTATTTT.

This rearrangement joins TRBV11-2 to TRBJ2-5; a weak D match, TRBD2 (7 bases). Per the germline V gene, CDR1 is SGHAT and CDR2 is FQNNGV. This CDR3 has 15 residues. The V end lost 0 bases, the J end lost 6 bases, and 14 bases lay between the germline ends. CDR3 sequence: CASSLDRGGAQTQYF. Here the CDR3 DNA reads TGTGCCAGCAGCTTAGATCGAGGGGGGGCACAGACCCAGTACTTC.

This chain uses TRBV6-5 with TRBJ1-3, with 7 bases matching TRBD1. This CDR3 has 14 amino acids. Germline loops: CDR1 MNHEY, CDR2 SVGAGI. After removal of 4 bases from V and 4 bases from J, the junction contained 4 bases not matched to a gene. Here the CDR3 reads CASSSGQLGNTIYF. Written as DNA, the CDR3 is TGTGCCAGCAGTTCGGGACAGCTCGGAAACACCATATATTTT.

This sequence joins TRBV5-8 and TRBJ2-7; TRBD2 might be the D (6 bases). The CDR3 extends over 15 amino acids. The V gene's germline CDR1 is SGHTS and CDR2 YDEGEE. V lost 1 base and J lost 0, with 11 bases in between. The CDR3 coding sequence is TGTGCCAGCAGCTTGCGGGGGACGGGCTCCTACGAGCAGTACTTC. This translates into CASSLRGTGSYEQYF. Based on the CDR3 plus reference TRBV5-8 and TRBJ2-7, the full variable domain is EAGVTQSPTHLIKTRGQQATLRCSPISGHTSVYWYQQALGLGLQFLLWYDEGEERNRGNFPPRFSGRQFPNYSSELNVNALELEDSALYLCASSLRGTGSYEQYFGPGTRLTVT.

In its sample, this clone was seen once. This rearrangement joins TRBV7-9 to TRBJ2-1; 8 bases are shared with TRBD2. Germline V gives CDR1 SEHNR, CDR2 FQNEAQ (reference sequence). V lost 1 base to trimming and J lost 8 bases; unmatched junction nucleotides: 7. This CDR3 region has 15 residues. CDR3 in DNA: TGTGCCAGCAGCTTAGTAAGCGGGGGTAGGGATGAGCAGTTCTTC. This codes for CASSLVSGGRDEQFF.

A single count supports this clone. The V gene is TRBV6-5, the J gene TRBJ1-1; D gene unclear. Trimming removed 0 bases at V and 3 bases at J, with 8 bases between. The CDR3 extends over 14 amino acids. Germline V gene data show CDR1 as MNHEY and CDR2 as SVGAGI. DNA for the CDR3: TGTGCCAGCAGTTACTCTGGCGAGGACACTGAAGCTTTCTTT. It is translated as CASSYSGEDTEAFF.

The chain employs TRBV4-1 and TRBJ2-3; the D is unclear. Germline CDR1 and CDR2: MGHRA and YSYEKL. V gave up 2 bases and J gave up 3 bases, with 12 bases separating them. CDR3 size: 15 residues. The CDR3 reads CASSQSAGLTDTQYF. CDR3 bases: TGCGCCAGCAGCCAATCGGCAGGTCTGACAGATACGCAGTATTTT.

The chain joins TRBV4-3 to TRBJ2-1; the D call may be TRBD1 or TRBD2 (5 bases each). CDR3 length: 16 residues. Germline V lookup: CDR1 LGHNA, CDR2 YSLEER. V shed 0 bases and J shed 5 bases, with 14 bases lying between them. The CDR3, as DNA: TGCGCCAGCAGCCAAGATCTGGGGCTAGCAGACAATGAGCAGTTCTTC. It yields the protein CASSQDLGLADNEQFF.

This clone was observed once. The rearrangement joins TRBV18 to TRBJ1-2; D not certain. This CDR3 spans 12 amino acids. From germline, CDR1 is KGHSH and CDR2 LQKENI. V lost 3 bases and J 6 bases, leaving 8 bases between the germline ends. CDR3 sequence reads: CASSPAGHGYTF. CDR3 nucleotides: TGTGCCAGCTCACCGGCGGGTCATGGCTACACCTTC.

The table lists this clone with a count of one. V is TRBV19 and J is TRBJ1-2, with 9 bases matching TRBD1. CDR1 is LNHDA and CDR2 is SQIVND in the germline V gene (reference sequence). V shed 3 bases and J 7 bases; nucleotides not matched to a gene: 3. The CDR3 runs 13 residues. The CDR3 nucleotides read TGTGCCAGTAGTATCGACAGGGGGGCTGGCTACACCTTC. Amino acid sequence: CASSIDRGAGYTF.